This T cell receptor beta chain was sequenced for a study of cytomegalovirus exposure and HLA in healthy donors. Points on this clone: What it recognizes is unknown.

The CDR3 is 16 amino acids. Trimming at V came to 6 bases and at J to 0 bases, leaving 7 bases not matched to a gene. CDR1 and CDR2 from the germline V gene are SGDLS and YYNGEE. Study-wide results and caveats: The authors enumerated 180 or so TCR beta chains as linked to cytomegalovirus.

A multiplex PCR was run with 60 Vbeta primers and 13 Jbeta primers. Here immunoSEQ multiplex PCR was the method, and the copy in TCRdb shows in-frame clones only, minus some. This table has about 220,000 clones, roughly 82% appearing once. J is TRBJ2-1 and V is TRBV9; 9 bases line up with TRBD2. This TCR derives from a man aged 35 to 55 in good health and CMV-seropositive. Sequenced: PBMCs. In DNA, the CDR3 is TGTGCCAGCAACGGGGTTAGCGGGAGCTCCTACAATGAGCAGTTCTTC. It specifies CASNGVSGSSYNEQFF. Together with reference TRBV9 and TRBJ2-1, the CDR3 gives the full variable domain: DSGVTQTPKHLITATGQRVTLRCSPRSGDLSVYWYQQSLDQGLQFLIQYYNGEERAKGNILERFSAQQFPDLHSELNLSSLELGDSALYFCASNGVSGSSYNEQFFGPGTRLTVL.